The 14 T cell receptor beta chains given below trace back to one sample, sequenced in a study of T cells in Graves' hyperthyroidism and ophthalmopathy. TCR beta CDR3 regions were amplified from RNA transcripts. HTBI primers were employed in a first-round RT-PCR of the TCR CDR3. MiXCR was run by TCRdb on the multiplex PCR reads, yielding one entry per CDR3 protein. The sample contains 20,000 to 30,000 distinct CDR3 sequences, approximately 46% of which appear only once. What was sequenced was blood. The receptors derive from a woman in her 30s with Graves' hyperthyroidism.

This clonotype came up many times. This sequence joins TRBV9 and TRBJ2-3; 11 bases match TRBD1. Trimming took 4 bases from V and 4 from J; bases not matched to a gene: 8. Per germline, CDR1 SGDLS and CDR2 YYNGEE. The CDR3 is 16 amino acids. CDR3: CASSTRDRGVSDTQYF. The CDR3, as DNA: TGTGCCAGCAGCACCCGGGACAGGGGGGTGTCAGATACGCAGTATTTT. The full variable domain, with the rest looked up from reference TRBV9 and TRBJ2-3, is DSGVTQTPKHLITATGQRVTLRCSPRSGDLSVYWYQQSLDQGLQFLIQYYNGEERAKGNILERFSAQQFPDLHSELNLSSLELGDSALYFCASSTRDRGVSDTQYFGPGTRLTVL.

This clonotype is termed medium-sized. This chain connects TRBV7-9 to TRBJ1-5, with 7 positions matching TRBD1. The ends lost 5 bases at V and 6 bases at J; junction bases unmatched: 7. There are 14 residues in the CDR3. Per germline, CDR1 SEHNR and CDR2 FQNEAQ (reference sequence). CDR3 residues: CASSVGTVGQPQHF. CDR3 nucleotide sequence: TGTGCCAGCAGCGTCGGGACAGTCGGTCAGCCCCAGCATTTT.

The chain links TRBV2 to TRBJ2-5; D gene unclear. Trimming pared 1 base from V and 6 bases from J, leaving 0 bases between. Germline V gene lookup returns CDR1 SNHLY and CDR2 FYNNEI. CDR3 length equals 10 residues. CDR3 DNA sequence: TGTGCCAGCAGTGAAGAGACCCAGTACTTC. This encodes CASSEETQYF. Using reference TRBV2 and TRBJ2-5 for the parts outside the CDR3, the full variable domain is EPEVTQTPSHQVTQMGQEVILRCVPISNHLYFYWYRQILGQKVEFLVSFYNNEISEKSEIFDDQFSVERPDGSNFTLKIRSTKLEDSAMYFCASSEETQYFGPGTRLLVL.

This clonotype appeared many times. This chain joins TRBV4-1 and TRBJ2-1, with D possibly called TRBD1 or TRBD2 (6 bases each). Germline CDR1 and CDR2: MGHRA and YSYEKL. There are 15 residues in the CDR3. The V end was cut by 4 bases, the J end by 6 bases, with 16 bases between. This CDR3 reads CASSRIAEGGNEQFF. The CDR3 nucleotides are TGCGCCAGCAGCCGTATTGCGGAGGGGGGCAATGAGCAGTTCTTC.

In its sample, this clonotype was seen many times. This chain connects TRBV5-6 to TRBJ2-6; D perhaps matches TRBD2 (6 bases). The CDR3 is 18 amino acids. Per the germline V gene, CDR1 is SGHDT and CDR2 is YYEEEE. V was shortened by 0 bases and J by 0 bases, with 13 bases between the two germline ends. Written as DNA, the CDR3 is TGTGCCAGCAGCTTGGATCCTAGCGCCCTCTCTGGGGCCAACGTCCTGACTTTC. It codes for CASSLDPSALSGANVLTF.

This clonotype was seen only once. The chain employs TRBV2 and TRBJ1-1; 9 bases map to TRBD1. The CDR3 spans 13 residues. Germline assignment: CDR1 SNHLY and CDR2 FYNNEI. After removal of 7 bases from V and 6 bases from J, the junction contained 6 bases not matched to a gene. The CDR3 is CASTYRGLSEAFF. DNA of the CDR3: TGTGCCAGCACCTACAGGGGGCTTTCTGAAGCTTTCTTT.

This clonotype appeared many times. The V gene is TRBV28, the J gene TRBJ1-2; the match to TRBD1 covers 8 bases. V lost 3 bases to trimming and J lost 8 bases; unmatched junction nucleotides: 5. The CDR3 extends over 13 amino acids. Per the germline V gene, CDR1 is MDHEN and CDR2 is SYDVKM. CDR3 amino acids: CASSFEQGGGYTF. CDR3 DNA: TGTGCCAGCAGTTTTGAACAGGGGGGGGGCTACACCTTC.

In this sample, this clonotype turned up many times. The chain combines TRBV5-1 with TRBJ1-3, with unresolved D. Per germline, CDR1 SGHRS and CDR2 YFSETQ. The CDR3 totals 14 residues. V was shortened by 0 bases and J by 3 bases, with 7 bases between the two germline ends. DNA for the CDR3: TGCGCCAGCAGCTTGGGTCAGCGTGGAAACACCATATATTTT. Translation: CASSLGQRGNTIYF.

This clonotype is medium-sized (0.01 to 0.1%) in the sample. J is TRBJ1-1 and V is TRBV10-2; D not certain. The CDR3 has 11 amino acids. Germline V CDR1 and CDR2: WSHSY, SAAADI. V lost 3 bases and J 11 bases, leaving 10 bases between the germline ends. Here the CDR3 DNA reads TGCGCCAGCAGTGAACGGGAAAGGGCTTTCTTT. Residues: CASSERERAFF.

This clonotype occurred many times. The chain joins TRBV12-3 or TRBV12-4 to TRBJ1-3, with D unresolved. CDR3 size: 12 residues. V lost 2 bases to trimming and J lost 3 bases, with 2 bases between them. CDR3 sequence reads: CASSLLGNTIYF. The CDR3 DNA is TGTGCCAGCAGTTTACTTGGAAACACCATATATTTT.

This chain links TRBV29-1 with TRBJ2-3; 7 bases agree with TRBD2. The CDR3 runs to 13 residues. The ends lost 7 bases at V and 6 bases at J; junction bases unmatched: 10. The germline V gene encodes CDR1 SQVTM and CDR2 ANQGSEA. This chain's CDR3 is CSGLRGTQDTQYF. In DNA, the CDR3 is TGCAGCGGGCTGCGGGGGACCCAGGATACGCAGTATTTT.

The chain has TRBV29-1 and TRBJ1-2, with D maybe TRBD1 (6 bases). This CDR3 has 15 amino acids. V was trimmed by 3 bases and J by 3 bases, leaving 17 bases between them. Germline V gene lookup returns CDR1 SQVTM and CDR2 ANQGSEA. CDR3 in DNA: TGCAGCGTTGATTTGGTACAGGAGGGGGACTATGGCTACACCTTC. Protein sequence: CSVDLVQEGDYGYTF.

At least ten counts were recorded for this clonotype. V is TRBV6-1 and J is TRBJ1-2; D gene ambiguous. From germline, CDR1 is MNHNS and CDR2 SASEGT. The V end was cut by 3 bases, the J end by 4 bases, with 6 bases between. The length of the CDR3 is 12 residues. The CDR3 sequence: CASSDSPYGYTF. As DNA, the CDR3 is TGTGCCAGCAGTGACAGCCCCTATGGCTACACCTTC.

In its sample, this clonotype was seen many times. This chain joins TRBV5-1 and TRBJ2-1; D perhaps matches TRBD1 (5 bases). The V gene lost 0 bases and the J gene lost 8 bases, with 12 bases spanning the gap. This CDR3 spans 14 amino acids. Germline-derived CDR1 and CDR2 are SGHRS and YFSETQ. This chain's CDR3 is CASSLAGMSDEQFF. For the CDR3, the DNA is TGCGCCAGCAGCTTGGCAGGGATGAGCGATGAGCAGTTCTTC.